Each of the 5 T cell receptor beta chains below was sequenced from the same sample in a study of cytomegalovirus exposure and HLA in healthy donors. Primers: 60 Vbeta forward and 13 Jbeta reverse. This table comes from immunoSEQ multiplex PCR, and its TCRdb copy is limited to in-frame clones, with some not included. The table lists about 130,000 clones, about 75% of them singletons, with 1.2% to 1.5% in the top ten. Specimen: PBMCs. The source is a woman aged 35 to 49 in good health and CMV-seronegative.

This clone was seen only once. The J gene is TRBJ2-1, the V gene TRBV5-1; weak D call: TRBD1 (6 bases). The CDR3 has 15 residues. CDR1 is SGHRS, CDR2 YFSETQ, per germline. V was shortened by 4 bases and J by 4 bases, with 15 bases between the two germline ends. The CDR3 DNA follows: TGCGCCAGCAGCCAAACAGGGCCCGATTACAATGAGCAGTTCTTC. It encodes CASSQTGPDYNEQFF.

About this clone: One junction end disagrees with the germline gene, perhaps due to a read error. The chain joins TRBV19 to TRBJ2-2, with D tentatively TRBD2 (5 bases). CDR3 length: 13 residues. CDR1 LNHDA and CDR2 SQIVND come from the germline V gene (reference sequence). The CDR3 coding sequence is TGTGCCAGTAGTTCTCGGGGAGCCGGGGAACTGTTTTTT. Its translation is CASSSRGAGELFF.

The chain employs TRBV6-6 and TRBJ1-5; tentative D call: TRBD1 (6 bases). V lost 6 bases, J lost 0 bases, and 12 bases lay in between. This CDR3 is 15 amino acids long. Germline V lookup: CDR1 MNHNY, CDR2 SVGAGI (reference sequence). The CDR3 sequence: CASSPGVTSNQPQHF. As DNA, the CDR3 is TGTGCCAGCAGCCCAGGGGTTACTAGCAATCAGCCCCAGCATTTT.

V gene TRBV2 combines with J gene TRBJ2-4; TRBD1 might be the D (6 bases). The CDR3 runs 17 residues. Germline assignment: CDR1 SNHLY and CDR2 FYNNEI. V was cut by 4 bases and J by 0 bases, with 16 bases left in between. The CDR3 protein is CASSGNRVRLAKNIQYF. The CDR3 DNA follows: TGTGCCAGCAGTGGGAACAGGGTCCGGCTAGCCAAAAACATTCAGTACTTC.

The chain combines TRBV4-1 with TRBJ1-4; D is undetermined. V shed 0 bases and J shed 5 bases, with 13 bases lying between them. This CDR3 comprises 16 residues. Germline V gene sequence: CDR1 MGHRA, CDR2 YSYEKL. As DNA, the CDR3 is TGCGCCAGCAGCCAAGATCACACCGCCTTAAATGAAAAACTGTTTTTT. It yields the protein CASSQDHTALNEKLFF.